Each of the 19 T cell receptor beta chains below was sequenced from the same sample in a study of blood T cell repertoires in COVID-19. Clones were sequenced by immunoSEQ multiplex PCR, and TCRdb holds only the in-frame ones, with some missing. In the table there are some 290,000 clones, around 86% of which are singletons. Sequenced: peripheral blood. These receptors all come from a woman aged 60-70 years with active or convalescent COVID-19.

This chain joins TRBV6-2 or TRBV6-3 and TRBJ2-7, with 8 nucleotides matching TRBD1. The J segment lost 5 bases and the V segment lost 5 bases, leaving 11 bases of the junction unmatched. Germline V CDR1 and CDR2: MNHEY, SVGEGT. The CDR3 is 15 residues long. The CDR3 loop reads CASSKIGQGVNEQYF. The CDR3 DNA sequence: TGTGCCAGCAGTAAGATCGGACAGGGCGTTAACGAGCAGTACTTC.

This rearrangement joins TRBV29-1 to TRBJ1-1; D is unresolved. Germline V gene sequence: CDR1 SQVTM, CDR2 ANQGSEA. V was shortened by 6 bases and J by 3 bases, with 5 bases between the two germline ends. The CDR3 totals 10 residues. Here the CDR3 reads CSVHYTEAFF. CDR3 bases: TGCAGCGTCCATTACACTGAAGCTTTCTTT.

The chain combines TRBV5-6 with TRBJ2-3, with a tentative D call TRBD2 (6 bases). This CDR3 is built from 15 residues. Germline V gene sequence: CDR1 SGHDT, CDR2 YYEEEE. V lost 4 bases, J lost 6 bases, and 18 bases lay in between. CDR3 sequence (DNA): TGTGCCAGCAGCCATCCGGGCGGGGCCTTGGATACGCAGTATTTT. Translated, it gives CASSHPGGALDTQYF.

The J gene is TRBJ2-5, the V gene TRBV19; the D gene is possibly TRBD2 (6 bases). Germline CDR1 is LNHDA and CDR2 is SQIVND (reference sequence). CDR3 length: 14 amino acids. The V gene lost 5 bases and the J gene lost 2 bases, with 12 bases spanning the gap. CDR3 nucleotide sequence: TGTGCCAGTAGTTCACCCCGGGGGCAAGAGACCCAGTACTTC. It translates to CASSSPRGQETQYF.

This sequence joins TRBV10-3 and TRBJ2-7; D might be TRBD1 (6 bases). V was clipped by 5 bases and J by 4 bases, with 12 bases between them. The CDR3 spans 13 residues. Looked up from germline, CDR1 is ENHRY and CDR2 is SYGVKD. In DNA form, the CDR3 reads TGTGCCATCAGTACCCGGGACACATACGAGCAGTACTTC. Translating it yields CAISTRDTYEQYF.

This clone appeared once. The rearrangement joins TRBV28 to TRBJ1-2; TRBD1 aligns across 9 bases. J gave up 7 bases and V 6 bases, and 9 bases lay outside the gene matches. CDR1 is MDHEN and CDR2 is SYDVKM in the germline V gene. This CDR3 contains 14 residues. CDR3 bases: TGTGCCAGCAGAATACAGGGGGCGCCTAGTGGCTACACCTTC. It specifies CASRIQGAPSGYTF.

This clone was observed a few times. The J gene is TRBJ1-6, the V gene TRBV19; 7 bases match TRBD1. CDR1 and CDR2 (germline): LNHDA, SQIVND (reference sequence). The CDR3 runs to 15 residues. Losses at the gene ends were 9 bases for V and 2 bases for J; bases not matched to a gene: 7. The CDR3 nucleotides are TGTGCCAGCCAAGACGGGACAGCCTATAATTCACCCCTCCACTTT. This encodes CASQDGTAYNSPLHF. Drawing the rest from reference TRBV19 and TRBJ1-6, the complete variable domain is DGGITQSPKYLFRKEGQNVTLSCEQNLNHDAMYWYRQDPGQGLRLIYYSQIVNDFQKGDIAEGYSVSREKKESFPLTVTSAQKNPTAFYLCASQDGTAYNSPLHFGNGTRLTVT.

The genes are TRBV9 and TRBJ1-6; the D gene is possibly TRBD1 (5 bases). With 5 bases removed from V and 10 bases from J, the gap between germline ends came to 19 bases. Germline CDR1 reads SGDLS; CDR2 reads YYNGEE. The CDR3 is 15 residues long. The CDR3 DNA follows: TGTGCCAGCAGTTATTCCCCCCGGGGGGGGTCACCCCTCCACTTT. Translation gives CASSYSPRGGSPLHF.

V and J are TRBV24-1 and TRBJ2-2, with 7 bases that match TRBD2. Germline V CDR1 and CDR2: KGHDR, SFDVKD. This CDR3 has 14 amino acids. V lost 4 bases and J lost 6; bases outside the gene matches: 4. CDR3 DNA: TGTGCCACCAGTGACCTGAGCGGGGCCGGGGAGCTGTTTTTT. Translating it yields CATSDLSGAGELFF.

The chain employs TRBV4-1 and TRBJ2-7; 7 nucleotides match TRBD2. The germline CDR1 and CDR2 sequences are MGHRA and YSYEKL. This CDR3 is built from 15 residues. V lost 0 bases and J lost 6; bases outside the gene matches: 8. In DNA, the CDR3 is TGCGCCAGCAGCCAAGAATCCCGACTAGCTGCCGAGCAGTACTTC. Protein sequence: CASSQESRLAAEQYF.

The sample holds a few counts of this clone. V is TRBV29-1 and J is TRBJ1-2, with 9 bases fitting TRBD1. V dropped 5 bases and J dropped 2; count of bases not matched to a gene: 9. The CDR3 has 15 amino acids. Germline lookup yields CDR1 SQVTM and CDR2 ANQGSEA. For the CDR3, the DNA is TGCAGCGTTCTCCCGGGACAGGGTAGGAACTATGGCTACACCTTC. Amino acid sequence: CSVLPGQGRNYGYTF.

This sequence joins TRBV4-3 and TRBJ2-3; perhaps TRBD1 as D (6 bases). Germline loops: CDR1 LGHNA, CDR2 YSLEER. Trimming left V 1 base short and J 6 bases short, with 14 bases between. The CDR3 is made up of 15 amino acids. CDR3 residues: CASSQGQGSGDTQYF. In DNA, the CDR3 is TGCGCCAGCAGCCAAGGGCAGGGGTCAGGGGATACGCAGTATTTT.

In the case of this clone: Other DNA sequences of this sample code for an identical CDR3. The V gene is TRBV2, the J gene TRBJ2-1; TRBD1 is a possible D gene (5 bases). The CDR3 runs to 14 residues. Germline CDR1 SNHLY, CDR2 FYNNEI. Trimming pared 4 bases from V and 0 bases from J, leaving 7 bases between. CDR3 protein: CASSVDSSYNEQFF. The CDR3 DNA is TGTGCCAGCAGTGTTGACAGCTCCTACAATGAGCAGTTCTTC.

This chain uses TRBV5-1 with TRBJ2-1, with 14 bases matching TRBD2. Germline V CDR1 and CDR2: SGHRS, YFSETQ. Trimming removed 4 bases from V and 6 bases from J; junction bases left unmatched: 18. This CDR3 contains 20 residues. CDR3 sequence (DNA): TGCGCCAGCAGCAACCCTTCCGGGACTAGCGGGAGTATCTTTAGCAATGAGCAGTTCTTC. It yields the protein CASSNPSGTSGSIFSNEQFF.

The CDR3 is CASSFAYLAGGQDTQYF. In DNA, the CDR3 is TGCGCCAGCAGCTTCGCCTATCTAGCGGGGGGGCAGGATACGCAGTATTTT. The chain carries TRBV5-1 and TRBJ2-3; TRBD2 matches 12 bases. J lost 6 bases, V lost 2 bases, and 10 bases had no gene match. From germline, CDR1 is SGHRS and CDR2 YFSETQ. This CDR3 is built from 17 residues. The full variable domain, its missing parts supplied by reference TRBV5-1 and TRBJ2-3, is KAGVTQTPRYLIKTRGQQVTLSCSPISGHRSVSWYQQTPGQGLQFLFEYFSETQRNKGNFPGRFSGRQFSNSRSEMNVSTLELGDSALYLCASSFAYLAGGQDTQYFGPGTRLTVL.

The CDR3 loop is CATRGTGGSSGGYTF. Here the CDR3 DNA reads TGTGCCACAAGAGGAACAGGGGGCAGCTCGGGTGGCTACACCTTC. The rearrangement joins TRBV19 to TRBJ1-2; 9 nucleotides line up with TRBD1. Looked up from germline, CDR1 is LNHDA and CDR2 is SQIVND (reference sequence). Trimming cost V 10 bases and J 7 bases; bases outside gene matches: 16. There are 15 residues in the CDR3.

V is TRBV29-1 and J is TRBJ1-1; D call uncertain. The V gene lost 5 bases and the J gene lost 4 bases, with 5 bases spanning the gap. Germline V gene data show CDR1 as SQVTM and CDR2 as ANQGSEA. The CDR3 totals 10 residues. CDR3 residues: CSVSSTEAFF. The CDR3, as DNA: TGCAGCGTTTCATCCACTGAAGCTTTCTTT.

V gene TRBV2 combines with J gene TRBJ1-2; 8 bases match TRBD1. The V and J ends lost 5 bases and 2 bases, in that order; junction bases with no gene match: 4. The CDR3 length is 14 residues. Looked up from germline, CDR1 is SNHLY and CDR2 is FYNNEI. The chain's CDR3 is CASSITGGNYGYTF. The CDR3 bases are TGTGCCAGCAGTATAACAGGGGGGAACTATGGCTACACCTTC.

V usage is TRBV27 and J usage is TRBJ2-5; 11 bases agree with TRBD2. Trimming cost V 2 bases and J 2 bases; bases outside gene matches: 10. This CDR3 is 18 amino acids long. The V gene's germline CDR1 is MNHEY and CDR2 SMNVEV (reference sequence). As DNA, the CDR3 is TGTGCCAGCAGTTTAAGGAGGCTAGCGGGGGGCATACAAGAGACCCAGTACTTC. Amino acids: CASSLRRLAGGIQETQYF.